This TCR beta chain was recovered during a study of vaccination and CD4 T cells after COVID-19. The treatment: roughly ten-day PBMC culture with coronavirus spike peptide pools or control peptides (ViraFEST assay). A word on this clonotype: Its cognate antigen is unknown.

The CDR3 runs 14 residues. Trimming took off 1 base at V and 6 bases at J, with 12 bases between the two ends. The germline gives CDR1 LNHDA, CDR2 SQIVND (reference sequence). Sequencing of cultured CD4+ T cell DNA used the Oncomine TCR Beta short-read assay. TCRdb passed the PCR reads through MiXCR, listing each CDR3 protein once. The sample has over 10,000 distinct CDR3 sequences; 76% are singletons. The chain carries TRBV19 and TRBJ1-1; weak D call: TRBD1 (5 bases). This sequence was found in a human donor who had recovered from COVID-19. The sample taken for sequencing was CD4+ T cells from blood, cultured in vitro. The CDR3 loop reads CASSIVSAGPEAFF. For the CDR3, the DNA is TGTGCCAGTAGTATAGTTTCCGCGGGACCTGAAGCTTTCTTT. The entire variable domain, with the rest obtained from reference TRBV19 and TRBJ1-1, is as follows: DGGITQSPKYLFRKEGQNVTLSCEQNLNHDAMYWYRQDPGQGLRLIYYSQIVNDFQKGDIAEGYSVSREKKESFPLTVTSAQKNPTAFYLCASSIVSAGPEAFFGQGTRLTVV.